One and the same sample provided the 15 T cell receptor beta chains below, sequenced in a study of T-cell reconstitution after alpha-beta-depleted transplantation in children. Unique molecular identifiers were incorporated when the TCRbeta library was constructed. TCRdb passed the PCR reads through MiXCR, listing each CDR3 protein once. Altogether about 980,000 distinct CDR3 sequences are present, roughly 31% being singletons, with the ten largest covering over 25%. Sequencing was performed on PBMCs, mostly from graft donor cells, taken 360 days after TCRalphabeta/CD19-depleted stem cell transplant. The receptor source for this set is a boy under two years old who had a stem cell transplant for SCID, so the T cells may come from the graft donor.

The V and J genes are TRBV24-1 and TRBJ2-1; maybe TRBD1 (5 bases). Trimming shortened V by 6 bases and J by 2 bases, and 13 bases separated the two germline ends. Per the germline V gene, CDR1 is KGHDR and CDR2 is SFDVKD. The CDR3 is 15 residues long. This CDR3 is CATSQKGRPYNEQFF. In nucleotides, the CDR3 is TGTGCCACCAGTCAGAAGGGGCGGCCCTACAATGAGCAGTTCTTC.

The chain carries TRBV24-1 and TRBJ2-1; 13 bases align to TRBD2. CDR3 size: 15 residues. With 9 bases clipped from V and 9 bases from J, the junction kept 10 bases outside the gene matches. Germline V gene sequence: CDR1 KGHDR, CDR2 SFDVKD. CDR3 amino acids: CATQTSGGRDGEQFF. In nucleotides, the CDR3 is TGTGCCACCCAGACTAGCGGGGGGCGGGACGGTGAGCAGTTCTTC.

Only a few counts were recorded for this clonotype. The genes are TRBV18 and TRBJ2-7; 9 bases fit TRBD1. The trim removed 6 bases at V and 2 bases at J, leaving 8 bases unmatched. The germline gives CDR1 KGHSH, CDR2 LQKENI. The CDR3 is 15 amino acids. The CDR3 nucleotides are TGTGCCAGCTCGCCCTATACAGGGGGCCCCTACGAGCAGTACTTC. This sequence encodes CASSPYTGGPYEQYF.

The chain employs TRBV12-3 or TRBV12-4 and TRBJ2-7, with 8 nucleotides matching TRBD2. With V trimmed by 3 bases and J by 3 bases, 7 bases remained unmatched. The CDR3 length is 15 residues. CDR3: CASSLGLGAYYEQYF. The CDR3 DNA sequence: TGTGCCAGCAGTTTGGGACTAGGGGCCTACTACGAGCAGTACTTC.

The J gene is TRBJ2-5, the V gene TRBV10-3; TRBD2 matches at 8 bases. The CDR3 contains 15 residues. Looked up from germline, CDR1 is ENHRY and CDR2 is SYGVKD. V was clipped by 4 bases and J by 2 bases; unmatched bases: 6. CDR3 in DNA: TGTGCCATCAGTGGCCGGGGGGGTGTGCAAGAGACCCAGTACTTC. It encodes CAISGRGGVQETQYF.

The genes are TRBV7-8 and TRBJ2-7; 8 bases are a match to TRBD1. CDR1 and CDR2 from the germline V gene are SGHVS and FQNEAQ. Trimming took 4 bases from V and 3 from J; bases not matched to a gene: 8. This CDR3 comprises 15 residues. CDR3 amino acids: CASSSPGQVFYEQYF. The CDR3 DNA reads as TGTGCCAGCAGCTCACCGGGACAGGTCTTCTACGAGCAGTACTTC.

This clonotype showed up many times. The chain carries TRBV28 and TRBJ2-7; D not certain. This CDR3 contains 13 residues. Trimming took off 5 bases at V and 1 base at J, with 9 bases between the two ends. The germline gives CDR1 MDHEN, CDR2 SYDVKM. Written as DNA, the CDR3 is TGTGCCAGCAGTCTCCGGATTTCCTACGAGCAGTACTTC. It encodes CASSLRISYEQYF.

The chain carries TRBV2 and TRBJ2-3; 11 positions agree with TRBD2. V was clipped by 1 base and J by 4 bases; unmatched bases: 13. The germline V gene encodes CDR1 SNHLY and CDR2 FYNNEI. This CDR3 spans 19 amino acids. In DNA, the CDR3 is TGTGCCAGCAGTGAAGGGTATAGCGGGGGGGCCTGGGTTGCAGATACGCAGTATTTT. This encodes CASSEGYSGGAWVADTQYF.

This clonotype was seen only a few times. The chain combines TRBV5-4 with TRBJ2-1, with 14 nucleotides matching TRBD2. After removal of 4 bases from V and 8 bases from J, the junction contained 11 bases not matched to a gene. The CDR3 is 17 amino acids. CDR1 and CDR2 from the germline V gene are SGHNT and YYREEE (reference sequence). The CDR3 spells CASSARPGTSGGDEQFF. The CDR3 DNA is TGTGCCAGCAGCGCCCGACCTGGGACTAGCGGGGGAGATGAGCAGTTCTTC.

The chain combines TRBV20-1 with TRBJ1-3; the match to TRBD1 covers 10 bases. This CDR3 has 13 residues. V gave up 6 bases and J gave up 5 bases; unmatched junction bases: 4. In germline, CDR1 is DFQATT, CDR2 SNEGSKA (reference sequence). CDR3 loop: CSAPDRGRNTIYF. In DNA form, the CDR3 reads TGCAGTGCCCCGGACAGGGGGAGAAACACCATATATTTT.

The rearrangement uses TRBV7-3 and TRBJ2-7, with 11 bases that match TRBD1. Germline CDR1 SGHTA, CDR2 FQGTGA. V trimming: 5 bases; J trimming: 5 bases; junction bases outside the gene matches: 14. The CDR3 has 17 residues. The CDR3, as DNA: TGTGCCAGCAGCCTGGAACCGGGACAGGGGGGTCTGAACGAGCAGTACTTC. This codes for CASSLEPGQGGLNEQYF.

The rearrangement uses TRBV6-1 and TRBJ2-3; 11 nucleotides line up with TRBD2. V shed 6 bases and J 6 bases; nucleotides not matched to a gene: 8. The CDR3 extends over 15 amino acids. Germline V lookup: CDR1 MNHNS, CDR2 SASEGT. CDR3 nucleotides: TGTGCCAGCAGACAAATAGCGGGGGGGCCCGATACGCAGTATTTT. This encodes CASRQIAGGPDTQYF.

The sample holds a few counts of this clonotype. This rearrangement joins TRBV4-3 to TRBJ2-2; 9 bases are a match to TRBD2. V was clipped by 4 bases and J by 5 bases; unmatched bases: 8. Germline CDR1 LGHNA, CDR2 YSLEER. The CDR3 spans 16 residues. CDR3 in DNA: TGCGCCAGCAGCCCAGGGATAGCGGGGGAGACCGGGGAGCTGTTTTTT. This translates into CASSPGIAGETGELFF.

The chain combines TRBV3-1 with TRBJ2-3; TRBD2 might be the D (6 bases). V was trimmed by 0 bases and J by 11 bases, leaving 12 bases between them. Germline CDR1 and CDR2: LGHDT and YNNKEL (reference sequence). The CDR3 totals 13 residues. The DNA of the CDR3 is TGTGCCAGCAGCCAAGACGGGGCGGGGTGGCAGTATTTT. Residues: CASSQDGAGWQYF.

This clonotype was counted a few times. V gene TRBV7-9 combines with J gene TRBJ2-7; weak D call: TRBD1 (5 bases). V was trimmed by 3 bases and J by 5 bases, leaving 8 bases between them. The CDR3 is 12 residues long. Germline-derived CDR1 and CDR2 are SEHNR and FQNEAQ (reference sequence). DNA of the CDR3: TGTGCCAGCAGCTTCCCGACAGACGAGCAGTACTTC. This sequence encodes CASSFPTDEQYF.